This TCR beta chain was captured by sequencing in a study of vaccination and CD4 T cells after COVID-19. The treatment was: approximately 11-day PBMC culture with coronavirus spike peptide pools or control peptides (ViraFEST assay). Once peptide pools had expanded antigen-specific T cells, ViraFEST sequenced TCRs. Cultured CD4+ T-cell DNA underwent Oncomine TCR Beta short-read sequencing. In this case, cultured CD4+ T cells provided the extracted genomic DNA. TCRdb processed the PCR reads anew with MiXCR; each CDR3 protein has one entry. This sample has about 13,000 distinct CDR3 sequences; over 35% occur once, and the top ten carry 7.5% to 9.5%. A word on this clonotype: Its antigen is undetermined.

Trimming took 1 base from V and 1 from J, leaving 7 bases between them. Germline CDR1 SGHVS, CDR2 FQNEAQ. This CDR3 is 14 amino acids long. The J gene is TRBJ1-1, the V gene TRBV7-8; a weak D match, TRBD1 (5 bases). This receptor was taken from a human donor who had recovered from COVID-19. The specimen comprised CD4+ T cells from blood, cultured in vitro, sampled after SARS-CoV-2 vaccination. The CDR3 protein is CASSLVGGNTEAFF. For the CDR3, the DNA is TGTGCCAGCAGCTTAGTGGGGGGGAACACTGAAGCTTTCTTT. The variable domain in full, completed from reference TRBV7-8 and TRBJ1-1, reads GAGVSQSPRYKVAKRGQDVALRCDPISGHVSLFWYQQALGQGPEFLTYFQNEAQLDKSGLPSDRFFAERPEGSVSTLKIQRTQQEDSAVYLCASSLVGGNTEAFFGQGTRLTVV.